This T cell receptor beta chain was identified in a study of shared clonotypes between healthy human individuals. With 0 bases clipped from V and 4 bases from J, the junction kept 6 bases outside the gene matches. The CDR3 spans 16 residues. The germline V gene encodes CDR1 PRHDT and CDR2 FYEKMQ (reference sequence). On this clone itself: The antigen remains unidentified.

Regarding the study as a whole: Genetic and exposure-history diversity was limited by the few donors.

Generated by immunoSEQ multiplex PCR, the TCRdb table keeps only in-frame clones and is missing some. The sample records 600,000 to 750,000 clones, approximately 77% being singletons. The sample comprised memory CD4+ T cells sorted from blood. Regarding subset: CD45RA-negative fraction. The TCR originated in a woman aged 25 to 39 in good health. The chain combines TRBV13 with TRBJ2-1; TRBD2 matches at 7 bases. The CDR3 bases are TGTGCCAGCAGCTTAGGCCGAGCGGGACCTTACAATGAGCAGTTCTTC. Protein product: CASSLGRAGPYNEQFF.